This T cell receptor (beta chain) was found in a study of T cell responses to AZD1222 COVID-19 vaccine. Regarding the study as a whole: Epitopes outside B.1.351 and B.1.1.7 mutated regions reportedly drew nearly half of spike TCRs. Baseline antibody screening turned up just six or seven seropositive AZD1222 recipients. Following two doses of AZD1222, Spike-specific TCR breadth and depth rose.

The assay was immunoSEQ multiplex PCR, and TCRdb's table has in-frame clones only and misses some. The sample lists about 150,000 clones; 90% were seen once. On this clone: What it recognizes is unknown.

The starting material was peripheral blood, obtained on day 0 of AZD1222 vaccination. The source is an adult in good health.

This chain's CDR3 is CASSGRAIGRQFF. The CDR3 DNA follows: TGTGCCAGCAGCGGACGGGCTATTGGGAGGCAGTTCTTC. This chain uses TRBV7-2 with TRBJ2-1, with D possibly matching TRBD2 (5 bases). With 5 bases removed from V and 12 bases from J, the gap between germline ends came to 17 bases. CDR3 size: 13 residues. Looked up from germline, CDR1 is SGHTA and CDR2 is FQGNSA.